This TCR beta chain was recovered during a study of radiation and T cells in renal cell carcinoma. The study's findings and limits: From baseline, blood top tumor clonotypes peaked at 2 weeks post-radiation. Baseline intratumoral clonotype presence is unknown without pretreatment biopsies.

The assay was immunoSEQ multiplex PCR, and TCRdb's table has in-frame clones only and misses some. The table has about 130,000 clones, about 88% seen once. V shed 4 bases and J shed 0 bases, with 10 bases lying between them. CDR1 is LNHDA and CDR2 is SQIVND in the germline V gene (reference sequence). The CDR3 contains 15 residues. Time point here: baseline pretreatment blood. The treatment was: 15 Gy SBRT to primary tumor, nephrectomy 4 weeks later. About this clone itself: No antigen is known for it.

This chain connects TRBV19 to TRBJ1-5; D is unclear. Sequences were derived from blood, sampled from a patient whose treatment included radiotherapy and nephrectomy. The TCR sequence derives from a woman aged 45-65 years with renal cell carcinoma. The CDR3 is CASSRIMDSNQPQHF. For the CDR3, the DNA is TGTGCCAGTAGTAGAATCATGGATAGCAATCAGCCCCAGCATTTT.